One and the same sample provided the 16 T cell receptor beta chains below, sequenced in a study of cytotoxic CD8 clonotypes in ibrutinib-treated CLL. This table comes from immunoSEQ multiplex PCR, and its TCRdb copy is limited to in-frame clones, with some not included. This table has some 290,000 clones, 80% appearing once. The sequencing here drew on PBMCs, taken before ibrutinib treatment. The receptors originated from a human donor with chronic lymphocytic leukemia.

The rearrangement uses TRBV30 and TRBJ1-5; 7 bases match TRBD1. The V segment lost 3 bases and the J segment 5 bases; nucleotides outside the gene matches: 4. Germline CDR1 is GTSNPN and CDR2 is SVGIG (reference sequence). There are 13 residues in the CDR3. CDR3 DNA: TGTGCCTGGAGCGACAGGGCGGATCAGCCCCAGCATTTT. Its translation: CAWSDRADQPQHF.

This chain links TRBV19 with TRBJ1-4, with unresolved D. The CDR3 is made up of 13 amino acids. Germline lookup yields CDR1 LNHDA and CDR2 SQIVND (reference sequence). Between the trimmed V and J ends, which lost 4 bases and 4 bases, there was a span of 7 bases. The CDR3 nucleotides are TGTGCCAGTAGTACAGCACTTAATGAAAAACTGTTTTTT. The encoded protein is CASSTALNEKLFF.

The CDR3 nucleotides read TGTGCCACCAGCAGAACATTAGCGGGCGCAGATACGCAGTATTTT. Its protein product is CATSRTLAGADTQYF. The chain employs TRBV15 and TRBJ2-3, with 7 bases aligning to TRBD2. Unmatched junction bases numbered 6, after V lost 2 bases and J lost 4 bases. Germline lookup yields CDR1 LNHNV and CDR2 YYDKDF (reference sequence). This CDR3 is 15 amino acids long.

The chain has TRBV4-1 and TRBJ1-3, with 7 positions matching TRBD1. Trimming removed 9 bases from V and 0 bases from J; junction bases left unmatched: 8. Germline CDR1 is MGHRA and CDR2 is YSYEKL. The CDR3 runs to 15 residues. CDR3 nucleotides: TGCGCCAGTAACCAGGGGGTTCACTCTGGAAACACCATATATTTT. Translating gives CASNQGVHSGNTIYF.

The chain is built from TRBV27 and TRBJ1-1; tentatively, D is TRBD1 (6 bases). The CDR3 has 12 residues. Trimming left V 4 bases short and J 8 bases short, with 11 bases between. CDR1 is MNHEY, CDR2 SMNVEV, per germline (reference sequence). The CDR3 sequence is CASSSIGTEAFF. CDR3 coding DNA: TGTGCCAGCAGTTCCATTGGGACAGAAGCTTTCTTT.

The gene calls are TRBV5-1 and TRBJ2-3; 7 nucleotides match TRBD2. The CDR3 loop spans 14 amino acids. V shed 4 bases and J 6 bases; nucleotides not matched to a gene: 8. Germline loops: CDR1 SGHRS, CDR2 YFSETQ. The CDR3 DNA reads as TGCGCCAGCAGCACCGGACTAGTTTGGGATACGCAGTATTTT. It specifies CASSTGLVWDTQYF.

The chain uses TRBV18 and TRBJ2-7; unclear D gene. The CDR3 consists of 14 residues. Trimming stripped 3 bases from V and 5 bases from J, with 14 bases between. The germline CDR1 and CDR2 sequences are KGHSH and LQKENI. CDR3 nucleotides: TGTGCCAGCTCACCGGCAGGTCAGTACCACGAGCAGTACTTC. It specifies CASSPAGQYHEQYF.

This clone was seen more than once but under ten times. The chain uses TRBV30 and TRBJ1-5; D is perhaps TRBD1 (5 bases). Deletions cut 1 base from V and 4 bases from J, with 8 bases between. The length of the CDR3 is 13 residues. Germline lookup yields CDR1 GTSNPN and CDR2 SVGIG (reference sequence). The CDR3 spells CAWSGQRNQPQHF. The CDR3 nucleotides are TGTGCCTGGAGTGGACAGCGAAATCAGCCCCAGCATTTT.

This clone was counted between two and nine times. CDR3 loop: CASSLGLGQGEWEKLFF. The CDR3 coding sequence is TGTGCCAGCAGCTTAGGGCTGGGACAGGGGGAATGGGAAAAACTGTTTTTT. The chain carries TRBV7-9 and TRBJ1-4, with 11 bases that match TRBD1. With V trimmed by 1 base and J by 8 bases, 9 bases remained unmatched. Germline lookup yields CDR1 SEHNR and CDR2 FQNEAQ (reference sequence). The CDR3 runs to 17 residues.

The chain recombines TRBV14 with TRBJ2-1, with 7 bases lining up with TRBD1. The CDR3 runs 15 residues. CDR1 and CDR2 (germline): SGHDN, FVKESK. The ends lost 4 bases at V and 1 base at J; junction bases unmatched: 4. The CDR3: CASSLPTGSYNEQFF. DNA of the CDR3: TGTGCCAGCAGCCTGCCGACAGGGTCCTACAATGAGCAGTTCTTC.

This clone was counted only a few times. The gene calls are TRBV7-6 and TRBJ2-3, with D possibly matching TRBD1 (6 bases). Germline assignment: CDR1 SGHVS and CDR2 FNYEAQ. Trimming stripped 5 bases from V and 6 bases from J, with 21 bases between. This CDR3 is built from 16 residues. The CDR3 is CASSPPQGTPWDTQYF. CDR3 nucleotides: TGTGCCAGCAGCCCACCCCAGGGGACACCCTGGGATACGCAGTATTTT.

The chain links TRBV7-9 to TRBJ1-2, with D possibly matching TRBD1 (5 bases). From germline, CDR1 is SEHNR and CDR2 FQNEAQ (reference sequence). With 6 bases removed from V and 6 bases from J, the gap between germline ends came to 14 bases. This CDR3 has 13 amino acids. In DNA form, the CDR3 reads TGTGCCAGCAGACAAGACAGCAAACATGGCTACACCTTC. Protein product: CASRQDSKHGYTF.

J is TRBJ2-1 and V is TRBV6-6, with D perhaps TRBD1 (5 bases). Deletions cut 7 bases from V and 4 bases from J, with 11 bases between. Germline CDR1 MNHNY, CDR2 SVGAGI (reference sequence). This CDR3 contains 13 residues. This CDR3 reads CASMAQGYNEQFF. The DNA for the CDR3 is TGTGCCAGCATGGCCCAGGGTTACAATGAGCAGTTCTTC.

The chain employs TRBV11-2 and TRBJ1-2, with D perhaps TRBD1 (5 bases). Germline V gene lookup returns CDR1 SGHAT and CDR2 FQNNGV. Trimming shortened V by 1 base and J by 4 bases, and 13 bases separated the two germline ends. The CDR3 is 15 amino acids. This CDR3 reads CASSLVGGAVYGYTF. CDR3 in DNA: TGTGCCAGCAGCTTAGTCGGAGGGGCGGTCTATGGCTACACCTTC.

The chain has TRBV27 and TRBJ2-1, with D possibly TRBD2 on 5 matching bases. Trimming removed 10 bases from V and 4 bases from J, with 17 bases in between. The germline gives CDR1 MNHEY, CDR2 SMNVEV (reference sequence). CDR3 length equals 14 residues. The CDR3 is CATSLSGLYNEQFF. The CDR3 region has the DNA TGTGCCACCTCCTTGAGCGGATTATACAATGAGCAGTTCTTC.

The CDR3 spells CASATRELFF. As DNA, the CDR3 is TGTGCCAGCGCCACGCGGGAGCTGTTTTTT. This chain links TRBV28 with TRBJ2-2; D remains unclear. The CDR3 consists of 10 residues. The V gene lost 8 bases and the J gene lost 9 bases, with 7 bases spanning the gap. Germline-derived CDR1 and CDR2 are MDHEN and SYDVKM.